This T cell receptor beta chain is from a study of blood T cell repertoires in COVID-19. For the study at large: The study drew acute and convalescent COVID-19 samples from the United States, Italy and Spain. From T cells, B-cell-depleted T cells, or PBMCs came the material, which was cDNA or gDNA.

Profiling relied on immunoSEQ multiplex PCR, and the TCRdb table lists in-frame clones only, not all of them. The table has about 110,000 clones, roughly 90% seen once. CDR1 and CDR2 from the germline V gene are LNHDA and SQIVND (reference sequence). The CDR3 loop spans 14 amino acids. V lost 3 bases and J lost 4, with 12 bases in between. The receptor was derived from a middle-aged man with active or convalescent COVID-19. Source material: peripheral blood. The chain carries TRBV19 and TRBJ1-2; D not certain. The CDR3 loop reads CASSISYSTYGYTF. Written as DNA, the CDR3 is TGTGCCAGTAGTATCTCCTATTCTACCTATGGCTACACCTTC.